This T cell receptor beta chain originates from a study of shared clonotypes between healthy human individuals. Broader study findings: Clonotypes that were shared across a handful of donors made up roughly 5% of naive CD4 clonotypes. Few donors limited the genetic and exposure-history diversity represented.

Germline V CDR1 and CDR2: MDHEN, SYDVKM. This CDR3 region has 17 residues. V was clipped by 3 bases and J by 4 bases; unmatched bases: 14. On this clone: Its specificity is not known.

Naive CD8 cells lacked CD45RO, underwent positive selection for CCR7 and left out terminally differentiated effector memory CD45RA+ cells. Adults of Caucasian background living in Nashville, Tennessee made up all donors. The authors split each subset's genomic DNA evenly across several immunoSEQ plates. Profiling relied on immunoSEQ multiplex PCR, and the TCRdb table lists in-frame clones only, not all of them. The sample comprises millions of clones, roughly 94% of which are singletons, and roughly 1% rests with the top ten. Sequenced material: naive CD8+ T cells sorted from blood. The rearrangement links TRBV28 to TRBJ2-7, with 8 positions matching TRBD1. This clonotype was sampled from a young man in good health. This chain's CDR3 is CASSLQNRLDRAYEQYF. For the CDR3, the DNA is TGTGCCAGCAGTTTGCAAAACAGGTTGGACAGGGCTTACGAGCAGTACTTC.